Listed below are T cell receptor beta chains from one sample, sequenced in a study of cytotoxic CD8 clonotypes in ibrutinib-treated CLL. Here immunoSEQ multiplex PCR was the method, and the copy in TCRdb shows in-frame clones only, minus some. This sample carries 35,000 to 45,000 clones, around 75% of them seen once, and the ten largest clones take over 15%. The source material was PBMCs, sampled at disease progression, from a patient treated with ibrutinib. All receptors come from a human donor with chronic lymphocytic leukemia. Each CDR3 is given with its conserved first and last residue. The D gene is left open where the match is weak. Rows may omit the clone size; those that give it use once, few, many or a size class.

v_call: TRBV11-2
j_call: TRBJ1-6
d_call: TRBD1
clone_size: .
cdr3_nt: TGTGCCAGCAGCCAGGACAGGAAAAATTCACCCCTCCACTTT
cdr3_aa: CASSQDRKNSPLHF

v_call: TRBV5-1
j_call: TRBJ2-2
d_call: TRBD1
clone_size: .
cdr3_nt: TGCGCCAGCAGCTTGTGGGACAGTAACACCGGGGAGCTGTTTTTT
cdr3_aa: CASSLWDSNTGELFF

v_call: TRBV7-6
j_call: TRBJ1-6
d_call: .
clone_size: .
cdr3_nt: TGTGCCAGCAGCTTAGCCGGGGGCAGGGGTTCACCCCTCCACTTT
cdr3_aa: CASSLAGGRGSPLHF

v_call: TRBV11-2
j_call: TRBJ2-5
d_call: TRBD2
clone_size: .
cdr3_nt: TGTGCCAGCAGCCCCAGTCGCCGGGGAGGGGAGACCCAGTACTTC
cdr3_aa: CASSPSRRGGETQYF

v_call: TRBV10-3
j_call: TRBJ2-5
d_call: .
clone_size: .
cdr3_nt: TGTGCCATCGGGGGACGGAGAGAGGAGACCCAGTACTTC
cdr3_aa: CAIGGRREETQYF

v_call: TRBV6-6
j_call: TRBJ1-3
d_call: .
clone_size: few
cdr3_nt: TGTGCCAGCACACGGAGCTCTGGAAACACCATATATTTT
cdr3_aa: CASTRSSGNTIYF

v_call: TRBV27
j_call: TRBJ2-2
d_call: .
clone_size: .
cdr3_nt: TGTGCCAGCAGTTTTATCAGGAACACCGGGGAGCTGTTTTTT
cdr3_aa: CASSFIRNTGELFF

v_call: TRBV25-1
j_call: TRBJ1-6
d_call: .
clone_size: few
cdr3_nt: TGTGCCAGCAGTGGATCCGGGACACTCAATTCACCCCTCCACTTT
cdr3_aa: CASSGSGTLNSPLHF

v_call: TRBV6-6
j_call: TRBJ1-1
d_call: .
clone_size: .
cdr3_nt: TGTGCCAGCACCCTTGGACACCTGAACACTGAAGCTTTCTTT
cdr3_aa: CASTLGHLNTEAFF

v_call: TRBV2
j_call: TRBJ2-6
d_call: TRBD1
clone_size: .
cdr3_nt: TGTGCCAGCAGGGACAGGGGAACCTCTGGGGCCAACGTCCTGACTTTC
cdr3_aa: CASRDRGTSGANVLTF

v_call: TRBV27
j_call: TRBJ1-6
d_call: .
clone_size: .
cdr3_nt: TGTGCCAGCAGCCCCTGGGGGGGCCGAGTGCGAAATTCACCCCTCCACTTT
cdr3_aa: CASSPWGGRVRNSPLHF

v_call: TRBV9
j_call: TRBJ2-4
d_call: TRBD1
clone_size: .
cdr3_nt: TGTGCCAGCAGCGTAGAACAGGGGAGCATTCAGTACTTC
cdr3_aa: CASSVEQGSIQYF

v_call: TRBV6-6
j_call: TRBJ1-2
d_call: .
clone_size: many
cdr3_nt: TGTGCCAGCAGTTCAACAGGGAACTATGGCTACACCTTC
cdr3_aa: CASSSTGNYGYTF

v_call: TRBV19
j_call: TRBJ2-1
d_call: TRBD2
clone_size: .
cdr3_nt: TGTGCCAGTAGTATCAGCATTCGGCCTAGCGGGGTCCTTTCCTACAATGAGCAGTTCTTC
cdr3_aa: CASSISIRPSGVLSYNEQFF

v_call: TRBV5-1
j_call: TRBJ2-3
d_call: .
clone_size: .
cdr3_nt: TGCGCCAGCACCTTGAGAGGTGGGACCCCGGATACGCAGTATTTT
cdr3_aa: CASTLRGGTPDTQYF

v_call: TRBV5-6
j_call: TRBJ1-1
d_call: .
clone_size: .
cdr3_nt: TGTGCCAGCAGCTTGGCCGTGAACACTGAAGCTTTCTTT
cdr3_aa: CASSLAVNTEAFF

v_call: TRBV6-1
j_call: TRBJ2-2
d_call: TRBD1
clone_size: .
cdr3_nt: TGTGCCAGCCAGGGTTGGGGACAGAACTCCGGGGAGCTGTTTTTT
cdr3_aa: CASQGWGQNSGELFF

v_call: TRBV6-5
j_call: TRBJ1-6
d_call: .
clone_size: .
cdr3_nt: TGTGCCAGCACCACCGGGACGCTTAATTCACCCCTCCACTTT
cdr3_aa: CASTTGTLNSPLHF

v_call: TRBV11-2
j_call: TRBJ2-5
d_call: TRBD2
clone_size: .
cdr3_nt: TGTGCCAGCAGCTTGGCCAGCGGGAGGCAAGAGACCCAGTACTTC
cdr3_aa: CASSLASGRQETQYF

v_call: TRBV7-9
j_call: TRBJ1-6
d_call: .
clone_size: few
cdr3_nt: TGTGCCAGCAGCCTCGGACGGAAGAGCTCCTATAATTCACCCCTCCACTTT
cdr3_aa: CASSLGRKSSYNSPLHF

v_call: TRBV6-1
j_call: TRBJ2-3
d_call: TRBD2
clone_size: .
cdr3_nt: TGTGCCAGCAGTGAAGAAGTTAGCGGGGGGGCAATTAGCAGCAGAGATACGCAGTATTTT
cdr3_aa: CASSEEVSGGAISSRDTQYF

v_call: TRBV7-8
j_call: TRBJ2-1
d_call: .
clone_size: .
cdr3_nt: TGTGCCAGCAGCTTAGCGCAGGGGCGTTCGAGGAATGAGCAGTTCTTC
cdr3_aa: CASSLAQGRSRNEQFF

v_call: TRBV15
j_call: TRBJ1-5
d_call: .
clone_size: few
cdr3_nt: TGTGCCACCAGCAGAGATTCGGGGCCCCAGCATTTT
cdr3_aa: CATSRDSGPQHF

v_call: TRBV5-5
j_call: TRBJ2-7
d_call: .
clone_size: .
cdr3_nt: TGTGCCAGCAGCCGGTCGTTGGTTGAGCAGTACTTC
cdr3_aa: CASSRSLVEQYF

v_call: TRBV5-6
j_call: TRBJ1-1
d_call: TRBD1
clone_size: .
cdr3_nt: TGTGCCAGCAGCACACCGGGACAGGGGCCTGAAGCTTTCTTT
cdr3_aa: CASSTPGQGPEAFF

v_call: TRBV6-4
j_call: TRBJ1-1
d_call: TRBD1
clone_size: .
cdr3_nt: TGTGCCAGCCAGGACAGGGCGACCCGGAACACTGAAGCTTTCTTT
cdr3_aa: CASQDRATRNTEAFF

v_call: TRBV7-8
j_call: TRBJ2-2
d_call: .
clone_size: .
cdr3_nt: TGTGCCAGCAGCTTAGGGGGGAACACCGGGGAGCTGTTTTTT
cdr3_aa: CASSLGGNTGELFF

v_call: TRBV5-1
j_call: TRBJ1-3
d_call: .
clone_size: .
cdr3_nt: TGCGCCAGCAGCTTGGGGGAATCTGGAAACACCATATATTTT
cdr3_aa: CASSLGESGNTIYF

v_call: TRBV5-1
j_call: TRBJ2-1
d_call: TRBD1
clone_size: .
cdr3_nt: TGCGCCAGCAGCATATGGGACAGGCGGAGACCCAATGAGCAGTTCTTC
cdr3_aa: CASSIWDRRRPNEQFF

v_call: TRBV5-6
j_call: TRBJ2-5
d_call: TRBD2
clone_size: few
cdr3_nt: TGTGCCAGCAGCTTGGTTGATGCCCGGGGGGGCCATGGGACCCAGTACTTC
cdr3_aa: CASSLVDARGGHGTQYF

v_call: TRBV6-1
j_call: TRBJ1-1
d_call: .
clone_size: .
cdr3_nt: TGTGCCAGCAGTGACCAGGGCACCACCGCTGAACTCTTT
cdr3_aa: CASSDQGTTAELF

v_call: TRBV2
j_call: TRBJ2-7
d_call: .
clone_size: once
cdr3_nt: TGTGCCAGCAGTGACGCCTACGAGCAGTACTTC
cdr3_aa: CASSDAYEQYF

v_call: TRBV10-2
j_call: TRBJ1-4
d_call: .
clone_size: .
cdr3_nt: TGCGCCAGCAGTGAGAACTGGGGGCTAGGAGAAAAACTGTTTTTT
cdr3_aa: CASSENWGLGEKLFF

v_call: TRBV2
j_call: TRBJ2-5
d_call: .
clone_size: .
cdr3_nt: TGTGCCAGCAGTGTTGGGGGAGACCCCCAAGAGACCCAGTACTTC
cdr3_aa: CASSVGGDPQETQYF

v_call: TRBV2
j_call: TRBJ1-1
d_call: .
clone_size: .
cdr3_nt: TGTGCCAGCAGCGGTCCGGGAGGCGAAGCTTTCTTT
cdr3_aa: CASSGPGGEAFF

v_call: TRBV29-1
j_call: TRBJ2-7
d_call: TRBD1
clone_size: .
cdr3_nt: TGCAGCGTTGAGTTAAGTCCCGGGACAGGGGGAGACGAGCAGTACTTC
cdr3_aa: CSVELSPGTGGDEQYF

v_call: TRBV7-9
j_call: TRBJ2-6
d_call: .
clone_size: .
cdr3_nt: TGTGCCACCCCACTCCCCGGGGCCAACGTCCTGACTTTC
cdr3_aa: CATPLPGANVLTF

v_call: TRBV21-1
j_call: TRBJ1-5
d_call: .
clone_size: .
cdr3_nt: TGTGCCAGCAGCAAAGTTCGCACAGGGGAAGGCAATCAGCCCCAGCATTTT
cdr3_aa: CASSKVRTGEGNQPQHF

v_call: TRBV12-5
j_call: TRBJ2-5
d_call: .
clone_size: .
cdr3_nt: TGTGCTAGTGGTTTGGGTATGACAGTCCAAGAGACCCAGTACTTC
cdr3_aa: CASGLGMTVQETQYF

v_call: TRBV6-5
j_call: TRBJ2-5
d_call: .
clone_size: .
cdr3_nt: TGTGCCAGCAGTTACTCGACGGTGGGTCCGGGGACCCAGTACTTC
cdr3_aa: CASSYSTVGPGTQYF

v_call: TRBV19
j_call: TRBJ1-1
d_call: .
clone_size: .
cdr3_nt: TGTGCCAGTAGTAAGGACGCGGATGACACTGAAGCTTTCTTT
cdr3_aa: CASSKDADDTEAFF

v_call: TRBV14
j_call: TRBJ1-1
d_call: TRBD1
clone_size: few
cdr3_nt: TGTGCCAGCAGCCACCAGACAGGGGGCACTGAAGCTTTCTTT
cdr3_aa: CASSHQTGGTEAFF

v_call: TRBV5-4
j_call: TRBJ2-3
d_call: .
clone_size: few
cdr3_nt: TGTGCCAGCAGCTTACCAAAACCTACAGATACGCAGTATTTT
cdr3_aa: CASSLPKPTDTQYF

v_call: TRBV6-1
j_call: TRBJ1-5
d_call: TRBD1
clone_size: once
cdr3_nt: TGTGCCAGCAGTGACGGGACAGGTATTACCAATCAGCCCCAGCATTTT
cdr3_aa: CASSDGTGITNQPQHF

v_call: TRBV5-1
j_call: TRBJ2-7
d_call: .
clone_size: .
cdr3_nt: TGCGCCAGCGGGCCTACAGGAGCTTACGAGCAGTACTTC
cdr3_aa: CASGPTGAYEQYF

v_call: TRBV5-6
j_call: TRBJ2-7
d_call: TRBD1
clone_size: .
cdr3_nt: TGTGCCAGCAGCTTCTCGCTAAGGGGGCTATACGAGCAGTACTTC
cdr3_aa: CASSFSLRGLYEQYF

v_call: TRBV28
j_call: TRBJ2-7
d_call: .
clone_size: .
cdr3_nt: TGTGCCAGCAGTTTAGGTCAGAGCTCCTACGAGCAGTACTTC
cdr3_aa: CASSLGQSSYEQYF

v_call: TRBV19
j_call: TRBJ2-5
d_call: .
clone_size: once
cdr3_nt: TGTGCCAGTAGTCTCTTGCCGGCAGAGACCCAGTACTTC
cdr3_aa: CASSLLPAETQYF